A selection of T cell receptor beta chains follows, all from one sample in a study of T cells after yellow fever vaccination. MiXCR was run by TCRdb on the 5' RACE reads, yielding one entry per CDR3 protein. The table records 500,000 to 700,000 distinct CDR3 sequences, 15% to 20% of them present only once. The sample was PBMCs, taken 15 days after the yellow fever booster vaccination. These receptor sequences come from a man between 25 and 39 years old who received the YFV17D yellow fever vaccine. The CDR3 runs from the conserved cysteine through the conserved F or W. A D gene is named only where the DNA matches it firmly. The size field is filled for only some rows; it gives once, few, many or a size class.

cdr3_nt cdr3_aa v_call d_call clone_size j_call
TGTGCCCATAAGCGCTACGAGCAGTACTTC CAHKRYEQYF TRBV7-2 NA once TRBJ2-7
TGTGCCAGCAGCTCAGGCGAGGGGAAATCCGGGATCAACTATGGCTACACCTTC CASSSGEGKSGINYGYTF TRBV11-1 NA NA TRBJ1-2
TGTGCCATCCACATGTCCATGATCCCCCGGGATACGCAGTATTTT CAIHMSMIPRDTQYF TRBV6-4 NA few TRBJ2-3
TGCGCCAGCAGCCTAGGGACTAGCGGGAGGGCCGGGTCCTACGAGCAGTACTTC CASSLGTSGRAGSYEQYF TRBV5-1 TRBD2 NA TRBJ2-7
TGTGCCCTGGCCGGTCCGAACACCGGGGAGCTGTTTTTT CALAGPNTGELFF TRBV10-3 NA few TRBJ2-2
TGTGCCAGCAGTTACGGAAGTGGGCAGCCCCAGCATTTT CASSYGSGQPQHF TRBV6-2/TRBV6-3 NA few TRBJ1-5
TGTGCCAGCAGCCAAGCGTCCTCGGGGTGGAGTGAGCAGTTCTTC CASSQASSGWSEQFF TRBV14 NA NA TRBJ2-1
TGTGCCAGCAGATACGACAGGGGCTCCCCTGGGGCCACAGATACGCAGTATTTT CASRYDRGSPGATDTQYF TRBV6-2/TRBV6-3 TRBD1 few TRBJ2-3
TGCGCCAGCAGCGCCGGGGCTAGCGGGAGAGATACGCAGTATTTT CASSAGASGRDTQYF TRBV5-1 TRBD2 NA TRBJ2-3
TGCGCCAGCAGGAAGGGCAGTCAAGAGACCCAGTACTTC CASRKGSQETQYF TRBV5-1 NA NA TRBJ2-5
TGCAGCGTTGAAGGAGGACAGGGTTTTAACGAGCAGTACTTC CSVEGGQGFNEQYF TRBV29-1 TRBD1 NA TRBJ2-7
TGCGCCAGCAGCTTGGGGTTACAGGAGGCCTACGAGCAGTACTTC CASSLGLQEAYEQYF TRBV5-1 NA NA TRBJ2-7
TGTGCCAGCAGTGTTGAGCGGTCGAACACCGGGGAGCTGTTTTTT CASSVERSNTGELFF TRBV6-4 NA few TRBJ2-2
TGCAGCGTTTCTTCCCCAGAGACCCAGTACTTC CSVSSPETQYF TRBV29-1 NA few TRBJ2-5
TGTGCCAGCAGTTTTTTCGGGACCGATACGCAGTATTTT CASSFFGTDTQYF TRBV6-5 NA few TRBJ2-3
TGTGCCAGCAGTTGGGACCAGTACGAGCAGTACTTC CASSWDQYEQYF TRBV6-2/TRBV6-3 NA few TRBJ2-7
TGCGCCAGCAGCCTAGACCTAGCGGGATCGTATGAGCAGTTCTTC CASSLDLAGSYEQFF TRBV5-1 TRBD2 NA TRBJ2-1
TGCGCCAGCAGCTTGGACTTCACTAGCACAGATACGCAGTATTTT CASSLDFTSTDTQYF TRBV5-1 NA NA TRBJ2-3
TGTGCCAGCAGTTTCCGGGACAGGGGAGTCTACGAGCAGTACTTC CASSFRDRGVYEQYF TRBV6-5 TRBD1 many TRBJ2-7
TGTGCCACCTATAAGACAGCTACTAGCTCCTACAATGAGCAGTTCTTC CATYKTATSSYNEQFF TRBV5-4 NA NA TRBJ2-1
TGTGCCAGCAGCCTGGACTTCGACAGCTCCTACAATGAGCAGTTCTTC CASSLDFDSSYNEQFF TRBV7-2 NA NA TRBJ2-1
TGCAGTGCTAGAGTTCCCGGGACAGGGGATAACATTCAGTACTTC CSARVPGTGDNIQYF TRBV20-1 TRBD1 NA TRBJ2-4
TGTGCCAGCAGGTTGGCGGGAATCGCGAACACCGGGGAGCTGTTTTTT CASRLAGIANTGELFF TRBV28 NA NA TRBJ2-2
TGCGCCAGCAGCCTGGGGCCCGGAGGGCCGAGAGAGCAGTACTTC CASSLGPGGPREQYF TRBV5-1 NA few TRBJ2-7
TGTGCCAGCAGCCCGGGACTAGCGGGAGTCTCCTACAATGAGCAGTTCTTC CASSPGLAGVSYNEQFF TRBV5-6 TRBD2 NA TRBJ2-1
TGTGCCAGCAGCCAAGTCGCTCGGGAGCAGTACTTC CASSQVAREQYF TRBV3-1 NA NA TRBJ2-7
TGTGCCAGCAGCCCAATCCGGGACAGCCTAGCCAAGAAGGGCTACGAGCAGTACTTC CASSPIRDSLAKKGYEQYF TRBV11-2 TRBD1 NA TRBJ2-7
TGTGCCAGTAGTACCTTCAAGGGCCCCGCTGGCGAGCAGTACTTC CASSTFKGPAGEQYF TRBV19 NA NA TRBJ2-7
TGCAGCGTAAAATCACAGGGAGGTAATCAGCCCCAGCATTTT CSVKSQGGNQPQHF TRBV29-1 NA few TRBJ1-5
TGCGCCAGCAGCCAAGAAGCACTAGCGTGGGATACGCAGTATTTT CASSQEALAWDTQYF TRBV4-3 TRBD2 few TRBJ2-3
TGTGCCAGCAGCTTAGCGGGGGACGGGCCTTATAGCTTC CASSLAGDGPYSF TRBV7-9 NA few TRBJ2-7